Sequencing of this T cell receptor beta chain was carried out in a study of identical twins. Study-wide findings and caveats: Because invariant MAIT and iNKT cells could be present, zero-insertion analyses could be partly confounded.

In its sample, this clonotype was seen many times. Its antigen is undetermined. The CDR3 consists of 14 residues. Trimming removed 4 bases at V and 0 bases at J, with 6 bases between. TCRdb reprocessed the 5' RACE reads with MiXCR, giving one entry per CDR3 protein. There are a few hundred thousand distinct CDR3 sequences in the sample; roughly 9.5% occur only once, and around 3.1% lies in the top ten. In addition, the sample was reused for a study of yellow fever vaccine responses in identical twins.

The rearrangement links TRBV12-3 or TRBV12-4 to TRBJ2-2; no definite D call. This receptor was identified in a woman between 18 and 29 years old in good health. The sequenced sample consisted of PBMCs. CDR3 sequence reads: CASSSGSNTGELFF. The CDR3 DNA is TGTGCCAGCAGTTCCGGCTCGAACACCGGGGAGCTGTTTTTT.